Listed here are 31 T cell receptor beta chains from one sample, sequenced in a study of Ad26.COV2.S vaccination and SARS-CoV-2 variants. Treatment defined: roughly 20 received Ad26.COV2.S at low or high dose, single or two shots; five or six received placebo; per-sample allocation not given. It was on day 63 after the first vaccine or placebo injection that samples were taken. TCRdb's table, derived via immunoSEQ multiplex PCR, lists solely in-frame clones and lacks some. The table shows under 300,000 clones, with 87% occurring only once. The source material was peripheral blood, sampled in a trial of Ad26.COV2.S vaccine versus placebo. The source of these receptors is a person between 18 and 59 years old who received the Ad26.COV2.S COVID-19 vaccine or a placebo.

This chain connects TRBV18 to TRBJ1-1; D is possibly TRBD1 (6 bases). The ends were cut back, 2 bases at V and 4 bases at J, with 11 bases in the middle. Germline CDR1 and CDR2: KGHSH and LQKENI. The CDR3 has 14 amino acids. The CDR3 reads CASSPVARGTEAFF. In DNA form, the CDR3 reads TGTGCCAGCTCACCAGTTGCCAGGGGCACTGAAGCTTTCTTT.

The genes are TRBV12-3 or TRBV12-4 and TRBJ1-5, with D hard to call. The CDR3 runs to 13 residues. V was shortened by 1 base and J by 6 bases, with 7 bases between the two germline ends. The CDR3 DNA sequence: TGTGCCAGCAGTTTAGACTGGGGTCAGCCCCAGCATTTT. It specifies CASSLDWGQPQHF.

The chain carries TRBV6-1 and TRBJ2-1; TRBD2 aligns across 11 bases. This CDR3 is built from 15 residues. Germline CDR1 MNHNS, CDR2 SASEGT. The trim removed 2 bases at V and 7 bases at J, leaving 4 bases unmatched. The chain's CDR3 is CASSEQASGGNEQFF. DNA of the CDR3: TGTGCCAGCAGTGAACAGGCTAGCGGGGGGAATGAGCAGTTCTTC.

This chain connects TRBV6-6 to TRBJ1-4, with a tentative D call TRBD1 (6 bases). The CDR3 is 15 residues long. Looked up from germline, CDR1 is MNHNY and CDR2 is SVGAGI (reference sequence). V was trimmed by 5 bases and J by 0 bases, leaving 10 bases between them. The CDR3 here is CASSRQDPTNEKLFF. The CDR3 DNA reads TGTGCCAGCAGTCGACAGGACCCAACTAATGAAAAACTGTTTTTT.

This clone was recorded only once. The rearrangement uses TRBV19 and TRBJ1-2, with no clear D. The CDR3 totals 14 residues. Per the germline V gene, CDR1 is LNHDA and CDR2 is SQIVND (reference sequence). The V and J ends lost 3 bases and 8 bases respectively, with 16 bases between them. CDR3 bases: TGTGCCAGTAGTATGGCTCTCAGGAGAAACGGCTACACCTTC. It yields the protein CASSMALRRNGYTF.

This clone was observed a single time. This chain links TRBV7-9 with TRBJ2-1; tentatively, D is TRBD2 (6 bases). Germline assignment: CDR1 SEHNR and CDR2 FQNEAQ (reference sequence). Trimming took 2 bases from V and 3 from J, leaving 11 bases between them. The CDR3 is made up of 15 amino acids. Here the CDR3 reads CASSLTGGNYNEQFF. CDR3 sequence (DNA): TGTGCCAGCAGCTTAACTGGGGGGAACTACAATGAGCAGTTCTTC.

The chain links TRBV6-6 to TRBJ1-1; D remains ambiguous. V gave up 4 bases and J gave up 1 base, with 7 bases separating them. Per the germline V gene, CDR1 is MNHNY and CDR2 is SVGAGI (reference sequence). The CDR3 extends over 13 amino acids. In nucleotides, the CDR3 is TGTGCCAGCAGTTTGAAGGGGAACACTGAAGCTTTCTTT. Residues: CASSLKGNTEAFF.

The chain is built from TRBV5-4 and TRBJ2-7, with D tentatively TRBD1 (6 bases). This CDR3 is 13 amino acids long. V gave up 4 bases and J gave up 3 bases, with 11 bases separating them. CDR1 and CDR2 from the germline V gene are SGHNT and YYREEE (reference sequence). The CDR3 nucleotides are TGTGCCAGCAGCCAAACAGGGTACTACGAGCAGTACTTC. Amino acid sequence: CASSQTGYYEQYF.

The chain couples TRBV7-2 to TRBJ2-1; D possibly corresponds to TRBD2 (6 bases). The CDR3 length is 16 residues. The germline V gene encodes CDR1 SGHTA and CDR2 FQGNSA. V gave up 0 bases and J gave up 0 bases, with 9 bases separating them. CDR3 loop: CASSLARGTSYNEQFF. The CDR3 bases are TGTGCCAGCAGCTTAGCGCGGGGCACCTCCTACAATGAGCAGTTCTTC.

The chain has TRBV6-1 and TRBJ1-3; 7 bases fit TRBD1. This CDR3 contains 16 residues. The germline gives CDR1 MNHNS, CDR2 SASEGT. Trimming took 3 bases from V and 1 from J; bases not matched to a gene: 6. The CDR3 coding sequence is TGTGCCAGCAGTGATTCGGGGACAGTTTCTGGAAACACCATATATTTT. Translating it yields CASSDSGTVSGNTIYF.

This chain joins TRBV19 and TRBJ2-1, with D unresolved. This CDR3 is built from 15 residues. The V end lost 3 bases, the J end lost 0 bases, and 9 bases lay between the germline ends. Germline CDR1 LNHDA, CDR2 SQIVND (reference sequence). The DNA of the CDR3 is TGTGCCAGTAGTATGGGCTCAAGCTCCTACAATGAGCAGTTCTTC. The encoded protein is CASSMGSSSYNEQFF.

V is TRBV19 and J is TRBJ2-3, with D possibly TRBD1 on 5 matching bases. There are 13 residues in the CDR3. Germline V gene lookup returns CDR1 LNHDA and CDR2 SQIVND (reference sequence). V was shortened by 6 bases and J by 1 base, with 8 bases between the two germline ends. DNA of the CDR3: TGTGCCAGTAGACCCAGGGGCACAGATACGCAGTATTTT. It translates to CASRPRGTDTQYF.

This clone appeared a single time. V is TRBV5-1 and J is TRBJ2-1; 8 nucleotides match TRBD2. Germline loops: CDR1 SGHRS, CDR2 YFSETQ. This CDR3 comprises 19 residues. J gave up 0 bases and V 0 bases, and 11 bases lay outside the gene matches. The CDR3 loop reads CASSLGSGGSLSSYNEQFF. CDR3 nucleotides: TGCGCCAGCAGCTTGGGGAGCGGGGGAAGTCTGAGCTCCTACAATGAGCAGTTCTTC.

The rearrangement uses TRBV10-3 and TRBJ1-5, with no clear D. The CDR3 is 14 amino acids. Trimming stripped 6 bases from V and 3 bases from J, with 12 bases between. Per the germline V gene, CDR1 is ENHRY and CDR2 is SYGVKD. The CDR3 coding sequence is TGTGCCATCAGCCCCGGGCAGAACAATCAGCCCCAGCATTTT. Translation gives CAISPGQNNQPQHF.

The chain uses TRBV3-1 (or the pseudogene TRBV3-2) and TRBJ1-2; D call uncertain. Germline values: CDR1 LGHDT, CDR2 YNNKEL (reference sequence). This CDR3 spans 12 amino acids. The V and J ends lost 5 bases and 1 base respectively, with 5 bases between them. CDR3 nucleotide sequence: TGTGCCAGCAGCTACCTTAACTATGGCTACACCTTC. Amino acids: CASSYLNYGYTF.

The V call is TRBV4-3, the J call TRBJ2-1, with 9 bases lining up with TRBD2. Germline V CDR1 and CDR2: LGHNA, YSLEER. J was trimmed by 10 bases and V by 2 bases; bases with no gene match: 9. The CDR3 spans 15 residues. CDR3 bases: TGCGCCAGCAGCCAACAGGGACTAGCTCGGTCCGAGCAGTTCTTC. Translating gives CASSQQGLARSEQFF.

The chain uses TRBV6-5 and TRBJ2-7; D possibly uses TRBD1 or TRBD2 (6 bases each). The CDR3 contains 15 residues. V was clipped by 2 bases and J by 5 bases, with 16 bases between them. Per the germline V gene, CDR1 is MNHEY and CDR2 is SVGAGI. For the CDR3, the DNA is TGTGCCAGCAGTTACCGTCCCCCGGGGGCCGACGAGCAGTACTTC. It translates to CASSYRPPGADEQYF.

The CDR3 DNA reads TGTGCCAGCAGTTACATGCCCAAAAGTACGGGGATTCATCAGCCCCAGCATTTT. Residues: CASSYMPKSTGIHQPQHF. This chain connects TRBV6-2 or TRBV6-3 to TRBJ1-5; D remains ambiguous. The germline CDR1 and CDR2 sequences are MNHEY and SVGEGT. Trimming removed 2 bases from V and 5 bases from J, with 22 bases in between. CDR3 size: 18 residues.

This rearrangement joins TRBV19 to TRBJ1-5, with TRBD1 as a possible D gene (5 bases). This CDR3 region has 14 residues. The germline V and J ends were trimmed by 3 bases and 5 bases, with 11 bases remaining between them. The germline gives CDR1 LNHDA, CDR2 SQIVND (reference sequence). The CDR3 protein is CASSIRDQDQPQHF. The DNA of the CDR3 is TGTGCCAGTAGTATTAGGGACCAAGATCAGCCCCAGCATTTT.

This sequence joins TRBV20-1 and TRBJ2-5; 9 nucleotides agree with TRBD1. The CDR3 sequence is 11 residues long. Germline CDR1 and CDR2: DFQATT and SNEGSKA (reference sequence). CDR3 in amino acids: CSGDREETQYF. In DNA form, the CDR3 reads TGCAGCGGGGACAGGGAAGAGACCCAGTACTTC.

The chain links TRBV6-2 or TRBV6-3 to TRBJ1-2; D is possibly TRBD1 (5 bases). Germline V gene data show CDR1 as MNHEY and CDR2 as SVGEGT. V shed 2 bases and J shed 5 bases, with 9 bases lying between them. The CDR3 runs to 13 residues. The CDR3 sequence: CASSYARQYGYTF. CDR3 sequence (DNA): TGTGCCAGCAGTTACGCCCGACAGTATGGCTACACCTTC.

The V gene is TRBV2, the J gene TRBJ2-1; 8 nucleotides align to TRBD1. V was clipped by 10 bases and J by 2 bases; unmatched bases: 10. The CDR3 consists of 15 residues. The V gene's germline CDR1 is SNHLY and CDR2 FYNNEI. The CDR3 nucleotides are TGTGCCATCGGCCCCTCGGACAGGGCCTACAATGAGCAGTTCTTC. Protein product: CAIGPSDRAYNEQFF.

This clone was seen a handful of times. This rearrangement joins TRBV5-1 to TRBJ1-1; 7 bases line up with TRBD1. This CDR3 comprises 14 residues. V shed 2 bases, J shed 4 bases, and the junction held 5 bases outside the gene matches. Germline loops: CDR1 SGHRS, CDR2 YFSETQ. DNA of the CDR3: TGCGCCAGCAGCTTACAGGGGCCAAGCACTGAAGCTTTCTTT. This gives the protein CASSLQGPSTEAFF.

The chain carries TRBV4-2 and TRBJ1-1; D not certain. Looked up from germline, CDR1 is LGHNA and CDR2 is YNFKEQ. The V and J ends lost 0 bases and 1 base respectively, with 18 bases between them. The CDR3 spans 18 residues. This CDR3 is CASSQDRRQAATNTEAFF. For the CDR3, the DNA is TGTGCCAGCAGCCAAGATCGGCGGCAGGCGGCTACGAACACTGAAGCTTTCTTT.

The chain employs TRBV7-3 and TRBJ2-5; the match to TRBD2 covers 9 bases. The trim removed 4 bases at V and 5 bases at J, leaving 8 bases unmatched. The CDR3 contains 15 residues. Germline loops: CDR1 SGHTA, CDR2 FQGTGA. This chain's CDR3 is CASSSLAGGPETQYF. The CDR3 DNA is TGTGCCAGCAGCTCTCTCGCGGGGGGGCCCGAGACCCAGTACTTC.

V is TRBV7-8 and J is TRBJ1-2; possible D gene TRBD1, 5 bases. This CDR3 region has 15 residues. CDR1 SGHVS and CDR2 FQNEAQ come from the germline V gene. V was pared by 1 base and J by 7 bases, with 16 bases between. The CDR3 region has the DNA TGTGCCAGCAGCTTAGGGGAGGGGTTCTCTACTGGCTACACCTTC. This gives the protein CASSLGEGFSTGYTF. Supplemented by reference TRBV7-8 and TRBJ1-2, the full variable domain reads GAGVSQSPRYKVAKRGQDVALRCDPISGHVSLFWYQQALGQGPEFLTYFQNEAQLDKSGLPSDRFFAERPEGSVSTLKIQRTQQEDSAVYLCASSLGEGFSTGYTFGSGTRLTVV.

The CDR3 nucleotides read TGCGCCAGCACAGGGAAGACAGGGGGGACAGATACGCAGTATTTT. The encoded protein is CASTGKTGGTDTQYF. V usage is TRBV4-1 and J usage is TRBJ2-3; 9 bases map to TRBD1. This CDR3 is 15 amino acids long. V was pared by 7 bases and J by 3 bases, with 8 bases of the junction left unmatched. Germline assignment: CDR1 MGHRA and CDR2 YSYEKL.

The chain's CDR3 is CASSPRIMRQGPSNTGELFF. The CDR3 nucleotides are TGTGCCAGCTCACCACGAATTATGAGACAGGGGCCTTCGAACACCGGGGAGCTGTTTTTT. V usage is TRBV18 and J usage is TRBJ2-2, with TRBD1 matching over 8 bases. Germline V gives CDR1 KGHSH, CDR2 LQKENI. Losses at the gene ends were 1 base for V and 0 bases for J; bases not matched to a gene: 13. This CDR3 contains 20 residues.

This clone was seen just once. The germline gene is not matched at one end of the junction; a read error may be the cause. The CDR3 loop reads CSVGDLGVF. The CDR3, as DNA: TGCAGCGTTGGCGATTTGGGAGTTTTC. This chain links TRBV29-1 with TRBJ1-2, with D unclear. Germline assignment: CDR1 SQVTM and CDR2 ANQGSEA. This CDR3 contains 9 residues.

V usage is TRBV21-1 and J usage is TRBJ2-7; TRBD2 was called by the table and not checked on the DNA. TRBV21-1 is deemed a pseudogene. This CDR3 is 15 amino acids long. CDR3 sequence: CASSPRLAESYEQYF. The CDR3 nucleotides are TGTGCTAGCAGCCCTAGACTAGCGGAATCCTACGAGCAGTACTTC.

This clone was seen a few times. The rearrangement links TRBV7-2 to TRBJ1-5; D is ambiguous. The CDR3 consists of 12 residues. V dropped 1 base and J dropped 12 bases, with 10 bases sitting between them. From germline, CDR1 is SGHTA and CDR2 FQGNSA. The CDR3 spells CASSLVAGVQHF. The CDR3 region has the DNA TGTGCCAGCAGCTTAGTGGCCGGAGTCCAGCATTTT.